These 18 T cell receptor beta chains came from one sample sequenced in a study of blood T cell repertoires in COVID-19 (dated by TCRdb to 2020 to 2022). The method was the immunoSEQ multiplex PCR assay. Entries here come from immuneACCESS through TCRdb and include only in-frame sequences with V and J called. Some clones fail to appear in such tables; in the studies checked, an unresolved V gene covers under half of the shortfall, and the cause of the remainder is unknown. A total of about 74,000 clones appear in this sample, around 76% of them only once. The top ten constitute 15% to 20% of the sample. Specimen: peripheral blood. The receptors derive from a man between 70 and 80 years old with active or convalescent COVID-19.

The table lists this clone with many counts. This CDR3 is also generated by other DNA sequences in the sample. This chain links TRBV5-1 with TRBJ2-1; D might be TRBD1 (6 bases). Germline assignment: CDR1 SGHRS and CDR2 YFSETQ. CDR3 length: 15 amino acids. Trimming shortened V by 4 bases and J by 0 bases, and 11 bases separated the two germline ends. The CDR3 reads CASSLGQVSYNEQFF. For the CDR3, the DNA is TGCGCCAGCAGCCTGGGACAAGTCTCCTACAATGAGCAGTTCTTC.

This clone was detected a few times. This chain links TRBV19 with TRBJ1-2; weak D call: TRBD1 (5 bases). This CDR3 is built from 15 residues. Trimming took 1 base from V and 2 from J, leaving 11 bases between them. CDR1 is LNHDA and CDR2 is SQIVND in the germline V gene (reference sequence). In nucleotides, the CDR3 is TGTGCCAGTAGTATAGGGCAGGGTGCGAACTATGGCTACACCTTC. Translating it yields CASSIGQGANYGYTF.

The chain combines TRBV5-1 with TRBJ2-2; tentatively, D is TRBD2 (6 bases). With 0 bases removed from V and 4 bases from J, the gap between germline ends came to 13 bases. The CDR3 is 16 residues long. Germline CDR1 reads SGHRS; CDR2 reads YFSETQ. The CDR3 nucleotides read TGCGCCAGCAGCTTGGACGGGGGTCGCGGCACCGGGGAGCTGTTTTTT. This translates into CASSLDGGRGTGELFF.

A single count supports this clone. The chain has TRBV10-1 and TRBJ1-2; D remains unclear. Germline assignment: CDR1 WNHNN and CDR2 SYGVQD (reference sequence). Deletions cut 3 bases from V and 1 base from J, with 6 bases between. This CDR3 region has 13 residues. The CDR3, as DNA: TGCGCCAGCAGTGAAGGGAGTAACTATGGCTACACCTTC. Protein product: CASSEGSNYGYTF.

The chain combines TRBV11-1 with TRBJ1-1; D not resolved. Trimming left V 3 bases short and J 4 bases short, with 12 bases between. The CDR3 is 14 amino acids. Germline V gene lookup returns CDR1 SGHAT and CDR2 FQDESV (reference sequence). The CDR3 spells CASSLPRFATEAFF. In DNA form, the CDR3 reads TGTGCCAGCAGCTTGCCTAGGTTCGCCACTGAAGCTTTCTTT.

The sample holds a few counts of this clone. The rearrangement uses TRBV28 and TRBJ2-2; TRBD2 matches 11 bases. The CDR3 loop spans 17 amino acids. V lost 7 bases and J lost 6; bases outside the gene matches: 13. Germline-derived CDR1 and CDR2 are MDHEN and SYDVKM. The CDR3 nucleotides are TGTGCCAGCACCACATTTAGCGGGGGGGCCTCAGCCGGGGAGCTGTTTTTT. Translated: CASTTFSGGASAGELFF.

This clone was picked up one time. V gene TRBV6-5 combines with J gene TRBJ1-1; D gene uncertain. CDR3 length: 16 residues. Germline-derived CDR1 and CDR2 are MNHEY and SVGAGI. Trimming stripped 3 bases from V and 0 bases from J, with 14 bases between. CDR3 DNA sequence: TGTGCCAGCAGTTATGAGAAACCCCGAATGAACACTGAAGCTTTCTTT. Amino acid sequence: CASSYEKPRMNTEAFF.

This clone was seen at least ten times. The V gene is TRBV7-6, the J gene TRBJ2-5, with D perhaps TRBD1 (6 bases). Germline loops: CDR1 SGHVS, CDR2 FNYEAQ. The V end lost 0 bases, the J end lost 5 bases, and 13 bases lay between the germline ends. The CDR3 is 15 residues long. CDR3 protein: CASSLARGTRETQYF. The CDR3 nucleotides are TGTGCCAGCAGCTTAGCCAGGGGTACCCGGGAGACCCAGTACTTC.

V gene TRBV6-6 combines with J gene TRBJ2-5, with D perhaps TRBD1 (5 bases). Germline CDR1 is MNHNY and CDR2 is SVGAGI (reference sequence). This CDR3 comprises 14 residues. The germline V and J ends were trimmed by 0 bases and 5 bases, with 10 bases remaining between them. The CDR3 bases are TGTGCCAGCAGTTACTCGCAGGGTTTGGAGACCCAGTACTTC. Translation: CASSYSQGLETQYF.

The chain is built from TRBV19 and TRBJ1-5; D is possibly TRBD1 (6 bases). The CDR3 has 15 amino acids. V was cut by 5 bases and J by 4 bases, with 15 bases left in between. Germline V lookup: CDR1 LNHDA, CDR2 SQIVND (reference sequence). CDR3 residues: CASSEVRGPNQPQHF. The CDR3 nucleotides are TGTGCCAGTAGTGAAGTCAGGGGCCCAAATCAGCCCCAGCATTTT.

The rearrangement links TRBV4-1 to TRBJ1-4, with TRBD1 identical over 8 bases. CDR1 MGHRA and CDR2 YSYEKL come from the germline V gene. The CDR3 extends over 16 amino acids. V shed 3 bases and J 8 bases; nucleotides not matched to a gene: 11. Here the CDR3 DNA reads TGCGCCAGCAGCCAGGGCCAGGGGGCAAGTCAGGAAAAACTGTTTTTT. It yields the protein CASSQGQGASQEKLFF.

This sequence joins TRBV3-1 (or the pseudogene TRBV3-2) and TRBJ2-3; D unclear. The CDR3 runs to 15 residues. V was trimmed by 5 bases and J by 6 bases, leaving 18 bases between them. Germline V gives CDR1 LGHDT, CDR2 YNNKEL (reference sequence). In DNA form, the CDR3 reads TGTGCCAGCAGCGAACAACTGCCGGCGGTGGATACGCAGTATTTT. As protein: CASSEQLPAVDTQYF.

The rearrangement uses TRBV29-1 and TRBJ2-2, with 15 bases fitting TRBD2. The CDR3 runs 14 residues. V dropped 6 bases and J dropped 5; count of bases not matched to a gene: 1. In germline, CDR1 is SQVTM, CDR2 ANQGSEA. The DNA of the CDR3 is TGCAGCGTCGGACTAGCGGGAGGGACCGGGGAGCTGTTTTTT. Translation: CSVGLAGGTGELFF.

The chain is built from TRBV18 and TRBJ2-2, with D maybe TRBD2 (6 bases). Trimming shortened V by 3 bases and J by 2 bases, and 19 bases separated the two germline ends. The CDR3 is 18 amino acids. The germline V gene encodes CDR1 KGHSH and CDR2 LQKENI. CDR3 nucleotides: TGTGCCAGCTCACCCCTCGAACTGGGTGGACTAAACACCGGGGAGCTGTTTTTT. This translates into CASSPLELGGLNTGELFF.

The chain uses TRBV7-9 and TRBJ1-6; D call uncertain. The CDR3 sequence is 12 residues long. The V gene lost 6 bases and the J gene lost 9 bases, with 9 bases spanning the gap. Germline lookup yields CDR1 SEHNR and CDR2 FQNEAQ (reference sequence). CDR3 coding DNA: TGTGCCAGCAGAGATGGAGGTTCACCCCTCCACTTT. Residues: CASRDGGSPLHF.

The count of this clone is one. The gene calls are TRBV28 and TRBJ1-5, with D uncertain. Germline V gene data show CDR1 as MDHEN and CDR2 as SYDVKM. The length of the CDR3 is 16 residues. V was clipped by 2 bases and J by 1 base, with 12 bases between them. In nucleotides, the CDR3 is TGTGCCAGCAGTTTAGAGTTAGGGAGAAGCAATCAGCCCCAGCATTTT. Its translation: CASSLELGRSNQPQHF.

The chain carries TRBV7-9 and TRBJ2-3, with D maybe TRBD1 (6 bases). The germline V and J ends were trimmed by 4 bases and 1 base, with 12 bases remaining between them. This CDR3 comprises 15 residues. CDR1 and CDR2 from the germline V gene are SEHNR and FQNEAQ (reference sequence). CDR3 bases: TGTGCCAGCAGCTCACCTGGGGGCGGCACAGATACGCAGTATTTT. It encodes CASSSPGGGTDTQYF.

This chain links TRBV2 with TRBJ1-6; 8 bases are shared with TRBD1. Germline loops: CDR1 SNHLY, CDR2 FYNNEI. The V segment lost 5 bases and the J segment 10 bases; nucleotides outside the gene matches: 16. The CDR3 length is 17 residues. In DNA form, the CDR3 reads TGTGCCAGCAGTCCCTCGACAGGGGAGACACTAAGGTCACCCCTCCACTTT. It specifies CASSPSTGETLRSPLHF.